This TCR beta chain was sequenced in a study of CD8 T cells in ankylosing spondylitis. Study-level results: For ankylosing spondylitis blood, a TCR beta motif of under ten highly homologous variants appeared characteristic.

TCRdb independently ran MiXCR on the 5' RACE reads; one entry per CDR3 protein. Altogether about 540,000 distinct CDR3 sequences are present, about an eighth being singletons, with the ten largest covering approximately 7%. This clonotype was picked up a small number of times. Its specificity is not known. This TCR was recovered from a male donor with ankylosing spondylitis. Specimen: blood, either unsorted or a sorted T cell fraction (not recorded which).

The CDR3 sequence is CASSLYGRGPTNYGYTF. The CDR3 nucleotides read TGTGCCAGCAGTTTATATGGCAGGGGGCCTACTAACTATGGCTACACCTTC. This rearrangement joins TRBV12-3 or TRBV12-4 to TRBJ1-2; 8 nucleotides match TRBD1. The CDR3 has 17 residues. The V and J ends lost 2 bases and 0 bases, in that order; junction bases with no gene match: 8.